The 19 T cell receptor beta chains in this list originate from one sample, sequenced in a study of blood T cell repertoires in COVID-19. The assay was immunoSEQ multiplex PCR, and TCRdb's table has in-frame clones only and misses some. The sample records approximately 44,000 clones, 92% being singletons. Sequenced sample: peripheral blood. All receptors derive from a human donor in a cohort sampled during active COVID-19.

The chain uses TRBV5-1 and TRBJ2-7, with 9 positions matching TRBD2. Germline lookup yields CDR1 SGHRS and CDR2 YFSETQ. The trim removed 4 bases at V and 0 bases at J, leaving 8 bases unmatched. This CDR3 has 16 amino acids. CDR3 sequence reads: CASSLRTSAISYEQYF. DNA for the CDR3: TGCGCCAGCAGCCTGAGGACTAGCGCCATCTCCTACGAGCAGTACTTC.

This chain joins TRBV19 and TRBJ2-1; TRBD2 matches at 15 bases. After removal of 4 bases from V and 1 base from J, the junction contained 5 bases not matched to a gene. The CDR3 is made up of 18 amino acids. CDR1 and CDR2 from the germline V gene are LNHDA and SQIVND (reference sequence). CDR3 sequence reads: CASSTGTSGRWSYNEQFF. The CDR3 nucleotides are TGTGCCAGTAGTACCGGGACTAGCGGGAGGTGGTCCTACAATGAGCAGTTCTTC.

The chain carries TRBV11-2 and TRBJ1-2; no definite D call. Germline V gene sequence: CDR1 SGHAT, CDR2 FQNNGV. Between the trimmed V and J ends, which lost 4 bases and 8 bases, there was a span of 17 bases. The CDR3 sequence is 14 residues long. CDR3 sequence: CASSSLGASFGYTF. The CDR3 nucleotides are TGTGCCAGCAGCTCTCTCGGAGCCAGCTTCGGCTACACCTTC. The variable domain in full, with the rest retrieved from reference TRBV11-2 and TRBJ1-2, is EAGVAQSPRYKIIEKRQSVAFWCNPISGHATLYWYQQILGQGPKLLIQFQNNGVVDDSQLPKDRFSAERLKGVDSTLKIQPAKLEDSAVYLCASSSLGASFGYTFGSGTRLTVV.

As concerns this clone: One junction end disagrees with the germline gene, perhaps due to a read error. The CDR3 spells CASSPKPHSGQGGKQSAPAF. In nucleotides, the CDR3 is TGTGCCAGCAGTCCCAAACCACATTCCGGACAGGGAGGTAAGCAATCAGCCCCAGCATTT. The chain has TRBV27 and TRBJ1-5; 8 bases agree with TRBD1. The CDR3 totals 20 residues. Germline V gives CDR1 MNHEY, CDR2 SMNVEV (reference sequence).

V usage is TRBV29-1 and J usage is TRBJ2-1; 11 bases are shared with TRBD2. The CDR3 is made up of 12 amino acids. J gave up 13 bases and V 4 bases, and 6 bases lay outside the gene matches. Germline assignment: CDR1 SQVTM and CDR2 ANQGSEA. DNA of the CDR3: TGCAGCGTTGGGACTAGCGGGCTCGCTCAGTTCTTC. Protein sequence: CSVGTSGLAQFF.

This clone appeared once. The chain carries TRBV5-5 and TRBJ2-1, with D hard to call. The length of the CDR3 is 12 residues. The germline V gene encodes CDR1 SGHKS and CDR2 YYEKEE (reference sequence). Deletions cut 6 bases from V and 1 base from J, with 5 bases between. The CDR3 sequence: CASTPSYNEQFF. The CDR3 DNA is TGTGCCAGCACCCCGTCCTACAATGAGCAGTTCTTC. The full variable domain, completed using reference TRBV5-5 and TRBJ2-1, is DAGVTQSPTHLIKTRGQQVTLRCSPISGHKSVSWYQQVLGQGPQFIFQYYEKEERGRGNFPDRFSARQFPNYSSELNVNALLLGDSALYLCASTPSYNEQFFGPGTRLTVL.

The chain combines TRBV5-4 with TRBJ2-3; D may be TRBD1 (6 bases). V lost 5 bases to trimming and J lost 6 bases, with 19 bases between them. The CDR3 loop spans 15 amino acids. CDR1 and CDR2 from the germline V gene are SGHNT and YYREEE (reference sequence). In DNA, the CDR3 is TGTGCCAGCAGGATAGCAGGGGCGACCCACGATACGCAGTATTTT. Protein: CASRIAGATHDTQYF.

The chain employs TRBV30 and TRBJ2-7, with 8 nucleotides matching TRBD1. Trimming took 3 bases from V and 1 from J; bases not matched to a gene: 11. Germline assignment: CDR1 GTSNPN and CDR2 SVGIG (reference sequence). The CDR3 length is 16 residues. This CDR3 is CAWRGRTGRTSYEQYF. The CDR3 DNA reads TGTGCCTGGAGGGGCAGGACAGGGAGAACTTCCTACGAGCAGTACTTC.

This clone was seen once. The chain employs TRBV7-2 and TRBJ2-3; the match to TRBD2 covers 9 bases. Germline trimming cut 4 bases from V and 5 bases from J; bases unmatched to any gene: 10. From germline, CDR1 is SGHTA and CDR2 FQGNSA. This CDR3 spans 16 amino acids. The CDR3 DNA is TGTGCCAGCAGCTCGTCTCGCGGGGGGGCTGGAGATACGCAGTATTTT. This encodes CASSSSRGGAGDTQYF. The variable domain in full, with the rest retrieved from reference TRBV7-2 and TRBJ2-3, is GAGVSQSPSNKVTEKGKDVELRCDPISGHTALYWYRQSLGQGLEFLIYFQGNSAPDKSGLPSDRFSAERTGGSVSTLTIQRTQQEDSAVYLCASSSSRGGAGDTQYFGPGTRLTVL.

This chain links TRBV7-8 with TRBJ1-2, with D possibly TRBD1 on 6 matching bases. V gave up 2 bases and J gave up 4 bases, with 14 bases separating them. CDR3 length equals 15 residues. CDR1 and CDR2 (germline): SGHVS, FQNEAQ. The chain's CDR3 is CASSLLSQGFYGYTF. In DNA form, the CDR3 reads TGTGCCAGCAGCTTATTATCGCAGGGGTTCTATGGCTACACCTTC.

The rearrangement uses TRBV7-8 and TRBJ2-2, with D tentatively TRBD1 (7 bases). The germline CDR1 and CDR2 sequences are SGHVS and FQNEAQ. The CDR3 length is 15 residues. The V end lost 7 bases, the J end lost 5 bases, and 17 bases lay between the germline ends. CDR3: CASTRGASGTGELFF. The DNA for the CDR3 is TGTGCCAGCACCAGGGGGGCCTCGGGTACCGGGGAGCTGTTTTTT.

This chain links TRBV7-9 with TRBJ1-1; the D is unclear. There are 15 residues in the CDR3. Germline CDR1 SEHNR, CDR2 FQNEAQ (reference sequence). Trimming stripped 0 bases from V and 2 bases from J, with 10 bases between. CDR3 nucleotides: TGTGCCAGCAGCTTAGCGCAGTCAGGCAACACTGAAGCTTTCTTT. Encoded protein: CASSLAQSGNTEAFF.

The CDR3 here is CASSQSTTSSYGYTF. The CDR3 nucleotides read TGTGCCAGCTCACAATCGACGACCTCTAGCTATGGCTACACCTTC. V usage is TRBV18 and J usage is TRBJ1-2; no firm D call. The V gene's germline CDR1 is KGHSH and CDR2 LQKENI. Trimming took off 4 bases at V and 4 bases at J, with 16 bases between the two ends. The CDR3 contains 15 residues.

This chain uses TRBV5-4 with TRBJ2-4; weak D call: TRBD1 (6 bases). V lost 3 bases to trimming and J lost 11 bases, with 18 bases between them. The CDR3 totals 14 residues. In germline, CDR1 is SGHNT, CDR2 YYREEE (reference sequence). CDR3 sequence (DNA): TGTGCCAGCAGCTCCTTAGGGGGAGATTCTCTTCAGTACTTC. Its translation: CASSSLGGDSLQYF.

The chain recombines TRBV10-2 with TRBJ2-7, with 12 bases matching TRBD2. The CDR3 runs to 14 residues. From germline, CDR1 is WSHSY and CDR2 SAAADI. After removal of 4 bases from V and 3 bases from J, the junction contained 1 base not matched to a gene. CDR3: CASSVTSGGYEQYF. The CDR3 coding sequence is TGCGCCAGCAGTGTGACTAGCGGGGGCTACGAGCAGTACTTC.

J is TRBJ2-7 and V is TRBV3-1 (or the pseudogene TRBV3-2), with 8 positions matching TRBD2. The CDR3 is made up of 16 amino acids. The V and J ends lost 0 bases and 2 bases, in that order; junction bases with no gene match: 6. Germline values: CDR1 LGHDT, CDR2 YNNKEL (reference sequence). In DNA, the CDR3 is TGTGCCAGCAGCCAAGAGCCTAGCGGGCCAACCTACGAGCAGTACTTC. Translated, it gives CASSQEPSGPTYEQYF.

This chain uses TRBV28 with TRBJ1-5, with D maybe TRBD1 (6 bases). Germline loops: CDR1 MDHEN, CDR2 SYDVKM. The CDR3 runs to 15 residues. V dropped 3 bases and J dropped 8 bases, with 17 bases sitting between them. The CDR3: CASSFWGQAGKPQHF. Here the CDR3 DNA reads TGTGCCAGCAGTTTTTGGGGGCAAGCGGGGAAGCCCCAGCATTTT.

The chain joins TRBV29-1 to TRBJ2-3; TRBD1 agrees at 7 bases. Germline values: CDR1 SQVTM, CDR2 ANQGSEA. CDR3 size: 13 residues. V dropped 7 bases and J dropped 0; count of bases not matched to a gene: 4. CDR3 nucleotide sequence: TGCAGCGCCGACAGGGATAGCACAGATACGCAGTATTTT. Protein product: CSADRDSTDTQYF.

The chain carries TRBV18 and TRBJ2-3; the D gene is possibly TRBD1 (5 bases). Germline V gene data show CDR1 as KGHSH and CDR2 as LQKENI. Deletions cut 3 bases from V and 6 bases from J, with 13 bases between. This CDR3 comprises 14 residues. The CDR3: CASSPGHRTDTQYF. The CDR3 nucleotides read TGTGCCAGCTCACCGGGGCACCGAACGGATACGCAGTATTTT.